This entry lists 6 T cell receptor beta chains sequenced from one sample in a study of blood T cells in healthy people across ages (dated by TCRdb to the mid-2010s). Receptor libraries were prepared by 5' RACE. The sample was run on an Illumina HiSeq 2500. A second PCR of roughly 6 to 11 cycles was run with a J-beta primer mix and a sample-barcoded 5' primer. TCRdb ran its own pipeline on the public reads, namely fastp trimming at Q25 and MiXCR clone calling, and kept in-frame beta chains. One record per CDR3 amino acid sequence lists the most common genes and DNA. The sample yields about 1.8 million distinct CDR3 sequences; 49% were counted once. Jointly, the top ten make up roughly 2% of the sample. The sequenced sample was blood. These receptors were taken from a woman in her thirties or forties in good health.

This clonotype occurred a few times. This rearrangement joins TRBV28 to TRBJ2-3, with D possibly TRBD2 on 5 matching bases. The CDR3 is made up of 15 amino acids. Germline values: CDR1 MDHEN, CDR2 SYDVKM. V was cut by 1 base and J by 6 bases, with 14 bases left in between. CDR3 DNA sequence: TGTGCCAGCAGTTTATCAATCGGGGTGGCGGATACGCAGTATTTT. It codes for CASSLSIGVADTQYF.

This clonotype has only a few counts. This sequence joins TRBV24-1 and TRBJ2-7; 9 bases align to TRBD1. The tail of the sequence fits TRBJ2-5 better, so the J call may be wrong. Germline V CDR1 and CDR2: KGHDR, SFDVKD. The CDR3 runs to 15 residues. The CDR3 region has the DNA TGTGCCACCAGCGCGGGGACAGGGATAAGAGAGACCCAGTACTTC. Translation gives CATSAGTGIRETQYF.

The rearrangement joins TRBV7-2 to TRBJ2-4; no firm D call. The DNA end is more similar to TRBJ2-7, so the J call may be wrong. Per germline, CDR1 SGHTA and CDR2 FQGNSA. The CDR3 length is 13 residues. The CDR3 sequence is CASSLVAQYEQYF. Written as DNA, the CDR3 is TGTGCCAGCAGCTTAGTCGCCCAATACGAGCAGTACTTC.

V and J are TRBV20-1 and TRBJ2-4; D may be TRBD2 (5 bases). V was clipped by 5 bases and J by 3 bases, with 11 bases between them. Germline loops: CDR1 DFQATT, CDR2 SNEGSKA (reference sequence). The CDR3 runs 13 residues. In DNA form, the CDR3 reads TGCAGTGCTCCCCCGGGAAACAAAAACATTCAGTACTTC. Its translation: CSAPPGNKNIQYF.

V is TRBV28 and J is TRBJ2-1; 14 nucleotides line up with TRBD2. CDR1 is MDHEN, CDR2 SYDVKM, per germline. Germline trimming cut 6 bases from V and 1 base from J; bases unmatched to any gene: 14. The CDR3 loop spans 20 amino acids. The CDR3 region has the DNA TGTGCCAGCAGCCGGCAATTTCGGGGACTAGCGGGGGTATCCTACAATGAGCAGTTCTTC. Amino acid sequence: CASSRQFRGLAGVSYNEQFF.

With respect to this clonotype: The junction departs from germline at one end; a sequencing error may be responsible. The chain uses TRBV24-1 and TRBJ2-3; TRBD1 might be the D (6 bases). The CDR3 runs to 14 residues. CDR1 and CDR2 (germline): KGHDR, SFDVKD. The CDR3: CATSRQDSTDMQYF. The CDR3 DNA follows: TGTGCCACCAGTCGACAGGATTCTACAGATATGCAGTATTTT.